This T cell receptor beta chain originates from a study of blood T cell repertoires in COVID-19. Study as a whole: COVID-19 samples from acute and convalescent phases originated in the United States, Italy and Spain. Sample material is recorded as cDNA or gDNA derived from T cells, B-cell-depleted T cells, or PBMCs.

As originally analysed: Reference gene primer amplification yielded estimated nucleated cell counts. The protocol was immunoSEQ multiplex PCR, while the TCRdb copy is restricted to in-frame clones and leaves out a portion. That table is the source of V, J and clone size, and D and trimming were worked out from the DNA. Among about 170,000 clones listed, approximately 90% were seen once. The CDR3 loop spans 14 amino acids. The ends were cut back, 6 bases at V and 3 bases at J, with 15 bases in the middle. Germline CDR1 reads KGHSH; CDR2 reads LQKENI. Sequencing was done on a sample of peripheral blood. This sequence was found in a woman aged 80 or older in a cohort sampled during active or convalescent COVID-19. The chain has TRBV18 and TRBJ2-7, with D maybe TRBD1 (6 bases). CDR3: CASSRPGQSYEQYV. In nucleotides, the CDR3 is TGTGCCAGCTCGAGACCCGGACAGAGCTACGAGCAGTACGTC.